Here is one T cell receptor beta chain with its context. Its antigen is as yet unknown. This sample was included in a study of T cells in localized non-small cell lung cancer. Study-level points and caveats: Peak T cell clonality was found in uninvolved adjacent lung, exceeding tumor. In adjacent lung appeared a median around 60 of the top 100 tumor clones.

Germline V gene data show CDR1 as SNHLY and CDR2 as FYNNEI. V gave up 3 bases and J gave up 7 bases; unmatched junction bases: 5. This CDR3 region has 14 residues. Generated by immunoSEQ multiplex PCR, the TCRdb table keeps only in-frame clones and is missing some. The repertoire includes 31,000 or so clones, around 77% of them detected once, and about 16% sits in the top ten. This TCR derives from a male donor aged 60 or over with stage III squamous cell lung carcinoma. The rearrangement links TRBV2 to TRBJ1-4; 7 positions agree with TRBD1. The sample in question was peripheral blood, obtained before any cancer treatment. CDR3 sequence: CASSEGTVTEKLFF. CDR3 nucleotides: TGTGCCAGCAGTGAGGGGACAGTTACTGAAAAACTGTTTTTT. The whole variable domain, filled in from reference TRBV2 and TRBJ1-4, reads EPEVTQTPSHQVTQMGQEVILRCVPISNHLYFYWYRQILGQKVEFLVSFYNNEISEKSEIFDDQFSVERPDGSNFTLKIRSTKLEDSAMYFCASSEGTVTEKLFFGSGTQLSVL.